This TCR beta chain was recorded in a study of cytomegalovirus exposure and HLA in healthy donors. V was cut by 4 bases and J by 4 bases, with 13 bases left in between. Germline loops: CDR1 MDHEN, CDR2 SYDVKM. CDR3 size: 14 residues. It was with 60 Vbeta and 13 Jbeta primers that the PCR ran. How the authors handled the data: Later work found tens of millions of unique TCR beta chains, with about 10 million shared. This table comes from immunoSEQ multiplex PCR, and its TCRdb copy is limited to in-frame clones, with some not included. From that table come the V and J calls and clone size; the DNA was used to work out D and trimming. The sample lists under 200,000 clones, about 82% occurring once.

This TCR derives from a female donor in good health and CMV-seronegative. J is TRBJ1-2 and V is TRBV28; D perhaps matches TRBD1 (5 bases). Sample: PBMCs. The CDR3 sequence is CASSSPKGFYGYTF. In DNA form, the CDR3 reads TGTGCCAGCAGTTCCCCCAAGGGGTTCTATGGCTACACCTTC.